This TCR beta chain came from a study of T cell repertoires in cytomegalovirus infection. V was clipped by 5 bases and J by 4 bases, with 9 bases between them. Germline V gene lookup returns CDR1 SEHNR and CDR2 FQNEAQ (reference sequence). The CDR3 runs 13 residues. Turning to this clonotype: Its antigen is not known.

Each CDR3 protein is one row after TCRdb ran MiXCR on the reads. The sample holds roughly 920,000 distinct CDR3 sequences; approximately 31% are singletons and the top ten take 10% to 15%. The sequence was collected from a human donor in good health (CMV status not recorded). Some clones in this sample may be carry-over from other donors' samples. The sample here was cultured CD8+ T cells from PBMCs, taken from culture after CMV antigen stimulation. The rearrangement links TRBV7-9 to TRBJ1-5, with D tentatively TRBD1 (5 bases). This CDR3 is CASSQGPNQPQHF. DNA of the CDR3: TGTGCCAGCAGCCAGGGACCTAATCAGCCCCAGCATTTT. Full variable domain (rest looked up from reference TRBV7-9 and TRBJ1-5): DTGVSQNPRHKITKRGQNVTFRCDPISEHNRLYWYRQTLGQGPEFLTYFQNEAQLEKSRLLSDRFSAERPKGSFSTLEIQRTEQGDSAMYLCASSQGPNQPQHFGDGTRLSIL.